The 20 T cell receptor beta chains reported below all come from one sample, sequenced in a study of monozygotic twins with cystic fibrosis. Sequencing used immunoSEQ multiplex PCR; TCRdb keeps in-frame clones, though not all of them. The sample shows tens of thousands of clones, around 96% of them seen only once. What was sequenced was blood. The source is a girl aged 2 to 9 with cystic fibrosis.

This chain links TRBV18 with TRBJ1-2; D not resolved. The CDR3 is 11 amino acids. The germline V and J ends were trimmed by 2 bases and 7 bases, with 5 bases remaining between them. Per the germline V gene, CDR1 is KGHSH and CDR2 is LQKENI. The CDR3 DNA reads as TGTGCCAGCTCACCAAACACTGGCTACACCTTC. Protein product: CASSPNTGYTF. Combining the CDR3 with reference TRBV18 and TRBJ1-2 gives the whole variable domain NAGVMQNPRHLVRRRGQEARLRCSPMKGHSHVYWYRQLPEEGLKFMVYLQKENIIDESGMPKERFSAEFPKEGPSILRIQQVVRGDSAAYFCASSPNTGYTFGSGTRLTVV.

CDR3 nucleotide sequence: TGCGCCAGCAGCCAATGGACAGGGGATAACTATGGCTACACCTTC. Protein: CASSQWTGDNYGYTF. V usage is TRBV4-3 and J usage is TRBJ1-2, with TRBD1 identical over 9 bases. The CDR3 contains 15 residues. The germline V gene has CDR1 LGHNA and CDR2 YSLEER. J lost 1 base, V lost 2 bases, and 2 bases had no gene match.

The V and J genes are TRBV11-3 and TRBJ2-3; D is unclear. Germline V gene lookup returns CDR1 SGHNT and CDR2 YENEEA. The CDR3 sequence is 15 residues long. Deletions cut 1 base from V and 6 bases from J, with 14 bases between. DNA for the CDR3: TGTGCCAGCAGCTTAGGAGGCTTCTCGGCGGATACGCAGTATTTT. This encodes CASSLGGFSADTQYF.

V and J are TRBV18 and TRBJ1-2; TRBD1 is a possible D gene (6 bases). CDR1 and CDR2 (germline): KGHSH, LQKENI. Trimming left V 3 bases short and J 3 bases short, with 14 bases between. The CDR3 is 15 residues long. The CDR3 loop reads CASSPVRGGYYGYTF. The DNA of the CDR3 is TGTGCCAGCTCACCGGTCAGGGGCGGGTACTATGGCTACACCTTC.

This chain uses TRBV29-1 with TRBJ2-1, with D hard to call. Trimming took off 6 bases at V and 10 bases at J, with 4 bases between the two ends. The germline CDR1 and CDR2 sequences are SQVTM and ANQGSEA. The CDR3 length is 8 residues. CDR3 bases: TGCAGCGTCGGAGAGCAGTTCTTC. It encodes CSVGEQFF.

V gene TRBV7-9 combines with J gene TRBJ2-7, with D possibly matching TRBD1 (5 bases). This CDR3 has 16 amino acids. The germline gives CDR1 SEHNR, CDR2 FQNEAQ (reference sequence). Trimming removed 1 base from V and 0 bases from J, with 13 bases in between. The CDR3 DNA sequence: TGTGCCAGCAGCTTAGGGGTGGGGCCCCTCTCCTACGAGCAGTACTTC. Translated: CASSLGVGPLSYEQYF.

The chain couples TRBV2 to TRBJ1-2; D is perhaps TRBD1 (6 bases). CDR1 SNHLY and CDR2 FYNNEI come from the germline V gene. There are 15 residues in the CDR3. The V end lost 3 bases, the J end lost 8 bases, and 19 bases lay between the germline ends. This chain's CDR3 is CASSEGTGPQEGYTF. The CDR3 nucleotides are TGTGCCAGCAGTGAGGGCACAGGGCCTCAGGAAGGCTACACCTTC. Variable domain in full (rest from reference TRBV2 and TRBJ1-2): EPEVTQTPSHQVTQMGQEVILRCVPISNHLYFYWYRQILGQKVEFLVSFYNNEISEKSEIFDDQFSVERPDGSNFTLKIRSTKLEDSAMYFCASSEGTGPQEGYTFGSGTRLTVV.

This sequence joins TRBV6-4 and TRBJ2-3; no definite D call. The CDR3 sequence is 15 residues long. Germline V gene sequence: CDR1 MRHNA, CDR2 SNTAGT. Trimming stripped 2 bases from V and 4 bases from J, with 13 bases between. DNA of the CDR3: TGTGCCAGCAGTGACACCACACTAAGCTCAGATACGCAGTATTTT. It encodes CASSDTTLSSDTQYF.

The chain joins TRBV19 to TRBJ2-7; no reliable D call. The V end was cut by 8 bases, the J end by 0 bases, with 20 bases between. The V gene's germline CDR1 is LNHDA and CDR2 SQIVND (reference sequence). CDR3 length: 16 residues. CDR3 residues: CASRRNADSLSYEQYF. The CDR3 DNA follows: TGTGCCAGTCGTCGAAACGCAGACTCCCTCTCCTACGAGCAGTACTTC.

The chain combines TRBV2 with TRBJ1-5, with D possibly TRBD1 on 5 matching bases. Germline CDR1 is SNHLY and CDR2 is FYNNEI. Trimming removed 7 bases at V and 9 bases at J, with 16 bases between. There are 13 residues in the CDR3. This chain's CDR3 is CASTWGRGGPQHF. In DNA, the CDR3 is TGTGCCAGCACCTGGGGCCGGGGCGGGCCCCAGCATTTT.

The J gene is TRBJ2-7, the V gene TRBV30, with D maybe TRBD1 (5 bases). Deletions cut 1 base from V and 4 bases from J, with 14 bases between. CDR3 size: 14 residues. Germline-derived CDR1 and CDR2 are GTSNPN and SVGIG (reference sequence). The CDR3 DNA is TGTGCCTGGAGTGCTTCTGGGGCTAGATACGAGCAGTACTTC. Its translation is CAWSASGARYEQYF.

The genes are TRBV9 and TRBJ2-7; 11 nucleotides line up with TRBD2. CDR3 size: 15 residues. The J segment lost 0 bases and the V segment lost 5 bases, leaving 4 bases of the junction unmatched. CDR1 is SGDLS, CDR2 YYNGEE, per germline. The CDR3 spells CASSLAGGHSYEQYF. The CDR3 DNA reads as TGTGCCAGCAGTCTAGCGGGAGGCCACTCCTACGAGCAGTACTTC.

The V and J genes are TRBV18 and TRBJ1-4; D may be TRBD1 (5 bases). Germline lookup yields CDR1 KGHSH and CDR2 LQKENI. The CDR3 sequence is 13 residues long. Trimming removed 6 bases at V and 8 bases at J, with 13 bases between. CDR3 bases: TGTGCCAGCTCGGACGGGACGCCCGAAAAACTGTTTTTT. Translated, it gives CASSDGTPEKLFF.

Worth noting for this clone: One end of the junction does not line up with germline, which may come from a read error. The J gene is TRBJ2-7, the V gene TRBV27, with D perhaps matching TRBD2 (7 bases). Germline-derived CDR1 and CDR2 are MNHEY and SMNVEV (reference sequence). The CDR3 is 16 residues long. CDR3 residues: CATSLGWGGGSNEQYF. As DNA, the CDR3 is TGTGCCACCTCCCTGGGGTGGGGCGGGGGCTCCAACGAGCAGTACTTC.

The V call is TRBV13, the J call TRBJ2-7; D gene uncertain. The V end lost 6 bases, the J end lost 4 bases, and 10 bases lay between the germline ends. The CDR3 runs to 12 residues. Germline V gives CDR1 PRHDT, CDR2 FYEKMQ (reference sequence). CDR3 in DNA: TGTGCCAGCAGTCTCTACCGGTACGAGCAGTACTTC. Its protein is CASSLYRYEQYF.

This chain links TRBV29-1 with TRBJ2-7, with 14 bases lining up with TRBD2. Germline trimming cut 4 bases from V and 4 bases from J; bases unmatched to any gene: 18. Germline values: CDR1 SQVTM, CDR2 ANQGSEA. The CDR3 covers 19 residues. This CDR3 reads CSVGRRLHTGTSGSYEQYF. CDR3 in DNA: TGCAGCGTTGGGCGTAGGCTGCACACCGGGACTAGCGGGAGTTACGAGCAGTACTTC.

Only one count was recorded for this clone. The CDR3 DNA reads as TGTGCCAGCAGTTACTCCGGCAGGCAGCCCCAGCATTTT. Protein sequence: CASSYSGRQPQHF. V usage is TRBV6-5 and J usage is TRBJ1-5; no clear D. V was shortened by 0 bases and J by 7 bases, with 7 bases between the two germline ends. This CDR3 comprises 13 residues. Germline V gene sequence: CDR1 MNHEY, CDR2 SVGAGI.

The chain has TRBV15 and TRBJ2-7; TRBD2 matches 8 bases. The CDR3 consists of 15 residues. Trimming removed 0 bases from V and 4 bases from J; junction bases left unmatched: 5. CDR1 is LNHNV and CDR2 is YYDKDF in the germline V gene (reference sequence). CDR3 loop: CATSRDREGRYEQYF. The CDR3 DNA sequence: TGTGCCACCAGCAGAGATCGGGAGGGTAGATACGAGCAGTACTTC.

This chain uses TRBV7-2 with TRBJ2-7; no clear D gene. Germline CDR1 reads SGHTA; CDR2 reads FQGNSA. The CDR3 has 12 residues. V was clipped by 0 bases and J by 6 bases, with 6 bases between them. The CDR3 is CASSLAGGEQYF. CDR3 in DNA: TGTGCCAGCAGCTTAGCGGGCGGCGAGCAGTACTTC.

The genes are TRBV12-5 and TRBJ2-7; D unclear. This CDR3 is 11 amino acids long. Trimming left V 0 bases short and J 9 bases short, with 6 bases between. Germline loops: CDR1 LGHNT, CDR2 FRNRAP. CDR3 region: CASGLVSGQYF. The CDR3 DNA follows: TGTGCTAGTGGTTTGGTATCCGGGCAGTACTTC.